This TCR beta chain derives from a study of blood T cell repertoires in COVID-19. Overall study: Samples taken during acute and convalescent COVID-19 were collected in the United States, Italy and Spain. The analysed material was cDNA or gDNA that came from T cells, B-cell-depleted T cells, or PBMCs.

The V end lost 5 bases, the J end lost 4 bases, and 10 bases lay between the germline ends. This CDR3 is built from 13 residues. Germline CDR1 reads MNHEY; CDR2 reads SMNVEV (reference sequence). In the original workflow: Reference gene primer amplification gave nucleated cell count estimates. Method: immunoSEQ multiplex PCR; TCRdb's copy keeps in-frame clones and lacks some. V, J and clone size are those of that table, while D and trimming were read from the DNA. This sample has around 170,000 clones, with about 87% found just once. The chain combines TRBV27 with TRBJ2-3; possible D gene TRBD2, 5 bases. The sequencing sample was made of peripheral blood. The TCR sequence derives from a man in his 60s with acute or convalescent COVID-19. The CDR3 spells CASSPSGADTQYF. In nucleotides, the CDR3 is TGTGCCAGCAGTCCCTCCGGGGCAGATACGCAGTATTTT.